Below, 25 T cell receptor beta chains from the same sample are listed, as sequenced in a study of T cell responses to AZD1222 COVID-19 vaccine. Profiling relied on immunoSEQ multiplex PCR, and the TCRdb table lists in-frame clones only, not all of them. Here the sample spans 140,000 to 150,000 clones, about 93% being singletons. The sequences come from peripheral blood, collected on day 0 of AZD1222 vaccination. These receptors came from an adult in good health.

CDR3 nucleotides: TGTGCCAGCAGCTTAAGGGAGGTCACGGCGGACACCGGGGAGCTGTTTTTT. Its translation: CASSLREVTADTGELFF. The chain links TRBV7-6 to TRBJ2-2; tentatively, D is TRBD2 (6 bases). This CDR3 has 17 amino acids. Germline loops: CDR1 SGHVS, CDR2 FNYEAQ. The germline V and J ends were trimmed by 2 bases and 3 bases, with 16 bases remaining between them.

The chain has TRBV4-2 and TRBJ2-5, with 8 bases identical to TRBD1. The germline V gene encodes CDR1 LGHNA and CDR2 YNFKEQ. The CDR3 length is 15 residues. J was trimmed by 5 bases and V by 5 bases; bases with no gene match: 10. The DNA of the CDR3 is TGTGCCAGCAGCTTTACAGGGGGAGAGGGGGAGACCCAGTACTTC. It yields the protein CASSFTGGEGETQYF.

V usage is TRBV27 and J usage is TRBJ2-5; D may be TRBD1 or TRBD2 (6 bases each). CDR1 is MNHEY and CDR2 is SMNVEV in the germline V gene (reference sequence). The CDR3 totals 16 residues. The V and J ends lost 5 bases and 1 base respectively, with 17 bases between them. The DNA for the CDR3 is TGTGCCAGCAGTCCCGAGTCGGGGGCCCTCCAAGAGACCCAGTACTTC. It translates to CASSPESGALQETQYF.

The gene calls are TRBV5-4 and TRBJ1-1, with 9 bases fitting TRBD1. J gave up 3 bases and V 2 bases, and 2 bases lay outside the gene matches. The CDR3 runs to 14 residues. Germline V CDR1 and CDR2: SGHNT, YYREEE (reference sequence). DNA for the CDR3: TGTGCCAGCAGCTTCCGGGACAGGGACACTGAAGCTTTCTTT. It is translated as CASSFRDRDTEAFF.

The chain combines TRBV27 with TRBJ1-6, with D unresolved. V was cut by 7 bases and J by 7 bases, with 14 bases left in between. Germline CDR1 reads MNHEY; CDR2 reads SMNVEV (reference sequence). The CDR3 loop spans 14 amino acids. The CDR3 loop reads CASNPLGFNSPLHF. In nucleotides, the CDR3 is TGTGCCAGCAACCCCTTGGGATTCAATTCACCCCTCCACTTT.

The chain combines TRBV5-4 with TRBJ2-1; TRBD1 agrees at 9 bases. Germline assignment: CDR1 SGHNT and CDR2 YYREEE (reference sequence). The CDR3 has 15 residues. The V gene end was trimmed by 3 bases and the J gene end by 3 bases; junction bases not matched to a gene: 4. The CDR3 DNA is TGTGCCAGCAGCTACCGGACAGGGGACTACAATGAGCAGTTCTTC. Protein product: CASSYRTGDYNEQFF.

This sequence joins TRBV27 and TRBJ2-4, with TRBD2 identical over 8 bases. This CDR3 has 15 amino acids. The germline CDR1 and CDR2 sequences are MNHEY and SMNVEV (reference sequence). The J segment lost 1 base and the V segment lost 6 bases, leaving 5 bases of the junction unmatched. CDR3 amino acids: CASRRTSLAKNIQYF. In nucleotides, the CDR3 is TGTGCCAGCAGGAGGACTAGCCTGGCCAAAAACATTCAGTACTTC.

This chain links TRBV5-4 with TRBJ2-7, with 8 bases that match TRBD2. V lost 1 base, J lost 2 bases, and 5 bases stayed unmatched. The germline V gene encodes CDR1 SGHNT and CDR2 YYREEE (reference sequence). The CDR3 consists of 15 residues. The chain's CDR3 is CASSLNSGTPYEQYF. In DNA, the CDR3 is TGTGCCAGCAGCTTGAATAGCGGGACCCCCTACGAGCAGTACTTC.

The chain is built from TRBV1 and TRBJ1-4. TRBV1 is shown as a pseudogene. This CDR3 is 20 amino acids long. CDR3 protein: CTSSIVSGLPPDIGGEKLFF. The CDR3 DNA sequence: TGCACCAGCAGTATAGTCAGTGGATTACCCCCGGATATAGGAGGTGAAAAACTGTTTTTT.

The rearrangement joins TRBV19 to TRBJ1-2; D possibly corresponds to TRBD1 (5 bases). The germline V gene encodes CDR1 LNHDA and CDR2 SQIVND (reference sequence). This CDR3 spans 12 amino acids. With 7 bases removed from V and 5 bases from J, the gap between germline ends came to 11 bases. The DNA of the CDR3 is TGTGCCAGTACGCACGGGGGGTATGGCTACACCTTC. Protein sequence: CASTHGGYGYTF.

This chain joins TRBV28 and TRBJ2-1; D is tentatively TRBD1 or TRBD2 (5 bases each). The CDR3 consists of 12 residues. Germline values: CDR1 MDHEN, CDR2 SYDVKM. Trimming shortened V by 3 bases and J by 10 bases, and 10 bases separated the two germline ends. The CDR3 region has the DNA TGTGCCAGCAGTTTTGGGGGAAGGGAGCAGTTCTTC. Amino acid sequence: CASSFGGREQFF.

This sequence joins TRBV5-1 and TRBJ1-1; the D is unclear. The V gene's germline CDR1 is SGHRS and CDR2 YFSETQ. V was pared by 1 base and J by 1 base, with 8 bases between. The CDR3 is 14 residues long. CDR3 loop: CASSLQMGNTEAFF. DNA of the CDR3: TGCGCCAGCAGCTTGCAGATGGGGAACACTGAAGCTTTCTTT. Full variable domain (outside the CDR3, taken from reference TRBV5-1 and TRBJ1-1): KAGVTQTPRYLIKTRGQQVTLSCSPISGHRSVSWYQQTPGQGLQFLFEYFSETQRNKGNFPGRFSGRQFSNSRSEMNVSTLELGDSALYLCASSLQMGNTEAFFGQGTRLTVV.

The chain carries TRBV5-6 and TRBJ1-1; the D is unclear. V lost 4 bases, J lost 0 bases, and 7 bases lay in between. The CDR3 length is 13 residues. Looked up from germline, CDR1 is SGHDT and CDR2 is YYEEEE. The CDR3 DNA reads as TGTGCCAGCAGCCCGCTCCTGAACACTGAAGCTTTCTTT. Translated, it gives CASSPLLNTEAFF. Together with reference TRBV5-6 and TRBJ1-1, the CDR3 gives the full variable domain: DAGVTQSPTHLIKTRGQQVTLRCSPKSGHDTVSWYQQALGQGPQFIFQYYEEEERQRGNFPDRFSGHQFPNYSSELNVNALLLGDSALYLCASSPLLNTEAFFGQGTRLTVV.

The chain carries TRBV19 and TRBJ1-4; D gene unclear. V lost 0 bases and J 0 bases, leaving 5 bases between the germline ends. CDR3 length equals 15 residues. Germline V gene data show CDR1 as LNHDA and CDR2 as SQIVND (reference sequence). The CDR3 sequence is CASSIDGATNEKLFF. The CDR3 nucleotides are TGTGCCAGTAGTATAGACGGCGCAACTAATGAAAAACTGTTTTTT.

This clone was counted between two and nine times. V usage is TRBV5-1 and J usage is TRBJ1-1; D is unresolved. Trimming took off 1 base at V and 3 bases at J, with 13 bases between the two ends. The CDR3 length is 15 residues. CDR1 is SGHRS, CDR2 YFSETQ, per germline. CDR3 protein: CASSLTNTRDTEAFF. The CDR3 nucleotides read TGCGCCAGCAGCTTGACGAACACGAGGGACACTGAAGCTTTCTTT.

This clone was counted a single time. The gene calls are TRBV5-1 and TRBJ2-3; the D is unclear. The length of the CDR3 is 18 residues. Germline V gene data show CDR1 as SGHRS and CDR2 as YFSETQ. The V end was cut by 0 bases, the J end by 2 bases, with 19 bases between. The CDR3 sequence is CASSLAPLTKVDTDTQYF. As DNA, the CDR3 is TGCGCCAGCAGCTTGGCGCCCCTAACGAAGGTGGACACAGATACGCAGTATTTT.

This chain joins TRBV7-2 and TRBJ2-7; D perhaps matches TRBD2 (5 bases). CDR3 size: 12 residues. Germline V gene data show CDR1 as SGHTA and CDR2 as FQGNSA. V was shortened by 5 bases and J by 4 bases, with 9 bases between the two germline ends. CDR3: CASSRGPYEQYF. CDR3 DNA: TGTGCCAGCAGCCGGGGTCCTTACGAGCAGTACTTC. The full variable domain, rest sourced from reference TRBV7-2 and TRBJ2-7, is GAGVSQSPSNKVTEKGKDVELRCDPISGHTALYWYRQSLGQGLEFLIYFQGNSAPDKSGLPSDRFSAERTGGSVSTLTIQRTQQEDSAVYLCASSRGPYEQYFGPGTRLTVT.

The genes are TRBV7-2 and TRBJ2-2, with D tentatively TRBD1 (5 bases). This CDR3 has 16 residues. V lost 4 bases, J lost 0 bases, and 12 bases lay in between. The germline V gene has CDR1 SGHTA and CDR2 FQGNSA. The DNA for the CDR3 is TGTGCCAGCAGCTCTAGGGGCCCGGCGAACACCGGGGAGCTGTTTTTT. As protein: CASSSRGPANTGELFF.

The genes are TRBV19 and TRBJ1-2, with D possibly being TRBD1 (5 bases). The CDR3 spans 13 residues. Trimming stripped 4 bases from V and 5 bases from J, with 11 bases between. Germline V gene data show CDR1 as LNHDA and CDR2 as SQIVND (reference sequence). DNA for the CDR3: TGTGCCAGTAGTAGGGGGACGGCATATGGCTACACCTTC. Encoded protein: CASSRGTAYGYTF.

The V call is TRBV10-3, the J call TRBJ1-3; D gene uncertain. V was clipped by 4 bases and J by 8 bases, with 9 bases between them. CDR1 is ENHRY and CDR2 is SYGVKD in the germline V gene. There are 12 residues in the CDR3. The CDR3 bases are TGTGCCATCAGTGCGACCGTGGACACCATATATTTT. Translating gives CAISATVDTIYF.

The V call is TRBV9, the J call TRBJ2-7; 10 bases line up with TRBD2. CDR1 and CDR2 from the germline V gene are SGDLS and YYNGEE. This CDR3 has 15 amino acids. V shed 1 base, J shed 3 bases, and the junction held 4 bases outside the gene matches. CDR3 amino acids: CASSVMSSGSYEQYF. For the CDR3, the DNA is TGTGCCAGCAGCGTAATGTCTAGCGGGAGCTACGAGCAGTACTTC.

This sequence joins TRBV6-5 and TRBJ1-5; 8 bases align to TRBD1. Unmatched junction bases numbered 11, after V lost 6 bases and J lost 10 bases. CDR3 length: 14 residues. CDR1 is MNHEY, CDR2 SVGAGI, per germline. CDR3 amino acids: CASRGDRSYDPQHF. In DNA, the CDR3 is TGTGCCAGCAGGGGGGACAGGAGTTATGACCCCCAGCATTTT.

The chain combines TRBV15 with TRBJ2-3; 7 positions match TRBD2. The CDR3 has 16 amino acids. V lost 0 bases and J lost 4; bases outside the gene matches: 7. CDR1 is LNHNV and CDR2 is YYDKDF in the germline V gene (reference sequence). The CDR3 sequence: CATSRDWRESADTQYF. The CDR3 nucleotides read TGTGCCACCAGCAGAGATTGGCGGGAGTCAGCAGATACGCAGTATTTT.

This chain links TRBV7-8 with TRBJ1-2; D unclear. From germline, CDR1 is SGHVS and CDR2 FQNEAQ. V lost 5 bases and J 4 bases, leaving 23 bases between the germline ends. The CDR3 contains 17 residues. CDR3 sequence reads: CASSPYGRPSTPYGYTF. The CDR3, as DNA: TGTGCCAGCAGCCCTTATGGGAGGCCCTCTACCCCCTATGGCTACACCTTC.

This clone was seen a few times. J is TRBJ2-4 and V is TRBV3-1 (or the pseudogene TRBV3-2); TRBD1 agrees at 7 bases. Germline CDR1 and CDR2: LGHDT and YNNKEL (reference sequence). V shed 0 bases, J shed 11 bases, and the junction held 16 bases outside the gene matches. The CDR3 is 17 residues long. Written as DNA, the CDR3 is TGTGCCAGCAGCCAAGAGAGAGCCGGCAGGCCCCAGGGGGTTCAGTACTTC. Protein: CASSQERAGRPQGVQYF.